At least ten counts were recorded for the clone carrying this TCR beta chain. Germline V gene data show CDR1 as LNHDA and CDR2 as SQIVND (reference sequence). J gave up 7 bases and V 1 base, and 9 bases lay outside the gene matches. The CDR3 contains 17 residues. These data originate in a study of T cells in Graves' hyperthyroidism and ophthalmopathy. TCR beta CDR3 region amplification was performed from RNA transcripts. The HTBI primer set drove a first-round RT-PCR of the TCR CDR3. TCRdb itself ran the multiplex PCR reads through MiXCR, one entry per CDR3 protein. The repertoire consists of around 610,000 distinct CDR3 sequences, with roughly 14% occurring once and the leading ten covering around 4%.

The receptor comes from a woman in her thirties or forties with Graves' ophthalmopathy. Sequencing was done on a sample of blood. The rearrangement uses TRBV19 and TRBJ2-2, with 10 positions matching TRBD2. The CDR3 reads CASSIGLAGVYGGELFF. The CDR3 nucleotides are TGTGCCAGTAGTATAGGGCTAGCGGGAGTTTACGGCGGGGAGCTGTTTTTT.